This passage covers 19 T cell receptor beta chains from one sample sequenced in a study of T cell changes during pregnancy in multiple sclerosis. TCRdb keeps only in-frame clones here, not all; method: immunoSEQ multiplex PCR. The table has 60,000 or so clones, 90% seen once. The input for sequencing was peripheral blood, taken in the second trimester of pregnancy. The receptors originated from a female donor in good health, enrolled as a control in a pregnancy study.

This sequence joins TRBV5-1 and TRBJ1-4; D unclear. This CDR3 is 14 amino acids long. The germline gives CDR1 SGHRS, CDR2 YFSETQ. V lost 4 bases and J 0 bases, leaving 7 bases between the germline ends. The CDR3 protein is CASSEGSTNEKLFF. In DNA, the CDR3 is TGCGCCAGCAGCGAGGGATCAACTAATGAAAAACTGTTTTTT. Combining the CDR3 with reference TRBV5-1 and TRBJ1-4 gives the whole variable domain KAGVTQTPRYLIKTRGQQVTLSCSPISGHRSVSWYQQTPGQGLQFLFEYFSETQRNKGNFPGRFSGRQFSNSRSEMNVSTLELGDSALYLCASSEGSTNEKLFFGSGTQLSVL.

V usage is TRBV19 and J usage is TRBJ2-1; possibly TRBD1 for D (5 bases). The CDR3 spans 15 residues. V lost 6 bases and J lost 0, with 12 bases in between. Germline CDR1 and CDR2: LNHDA and SQIVND (reference sequence). This CDR3 reads CASRGRRSSYNEQFF. CDR3 nucleotides: TGTGCCAGTAGGGGGCGGCGGAGCTCCTACAATGAGCAGTTCTTC.

V and J are TRBV6-1 and TRBJ2-7; 14 positions agree with TRBD2. There are 16 residues in the CDR3. V shed 3 bases, J shed 6 bases, and the junction held 7 bases outside the gene matches. From germline, CDR1 is MNHNS and CDR2 SASEGT. In DNA form, the CDR3 reads TGTGCCAGCAGTGAGACGACGGGACTAGCGGGAGCCGAGCAGTACTTC. This gives the protein CASSETTGLAGAEQYF.

V and J are TRBV15 and TRBJ2-2; tentative D call: TRBD1 (6 bases). V lost 5 bases and J 6 bases, leaving 13 bases between the germline ends. Germline lookup yields CDR1 LNHNV and CDR2 YYDKDF (reference sequence). The CDR3 has 14 residues. CDR3 bases: TGTGCCACCAGCCACCGGGACAATCCCGGGGAGCTGTTTTTT. This encodes CATSHRDNPGELFF. Supplemented by reference TRBV15 and TRBJ2-2, the full variable domain reads DAMVIQNPRYQVTQFGKPVTLSCSQTLNHNVMYWYQQKSSQAPKLLFHYYDKDFNNEADTPDNFQSRRPNTSFCFLDIRSPGLGDTAMYLCATSHRDNPGELFFGEGSRLTVL.

This rearrangement joins TRBV5-6 to TRBJ1-4, with 8 bases aligning to TRBD1. CDR1 and CDR2 (germline): SGHDT, YYEEEE. Trimming removed 0 bases from V and 7 bases from J; junction bases left unmatched: 8. This CDR3 has 16 amino acids. CDR3 protein: CASSLARQGQAEKLFF. The CDR3 DNA reads as TGTGCCAGCAGCTTGGCCAGACAGGGGCAAGCTGAAAAACTGTTTTTT.

J is TRBJ2-7 and V is TRBV6-5, with no clear D. There are 16 residues in the CDR3. Germline V gene lookup returns CDR1 MNHEY and CDR2 SVGAGI. Deletions cut 0 bases from V and 3 bases from J, with 15 bases between. The CDR3 protein is CASSYSRPDLGYEQYF. Written as DNA, the CDR3 is TGTGCCAGCAGTTACTCCCGGCCAGACCTAGGCTACGAGCAGTACTTC.

The chain uses TRBV28 and TRBJ2-7, with D hard to call. This CDR3 is built from 11 residues. Germline V gene lookup returns CDR1 MDHEN and CDR2 SYDVKM. The V end was cut by 7 bases, the J end by 3 bases, with 7 bases between. The CDR3 coding sequence is TGTGCCAGCATTAGAGACTACGAGCAGTACTTC. Translation gives CASIRDYEQYF.

The genes are TRBV13 and TRBJ2-7, with D perhaps TRBD1 (6 bases). Trimming left V 10 bases short and J 0 bases short, with 25 bases between. CDR1 and CDR2 (germline): PRHDT, FYEKMQ (reference sequence). The length of the CDR3 is 17 residues. For the CDR3, the DNA is TGTGCCATCCCAACCACATCACAAGACAGGAACTCCTACGAGCAGTACTTC. It specifies CAIPTTSQDRNSYEQYF.

CDR3 residues: CASSLRLAGGRETQYF. The CDR3 DNA follows: TGCGCCAGCAGCTTACGACTAGCGGGGGGTAGGGAGACCCAGTACTTC. The gene calls are TRBV4-1 and TRBJ2-5; 13 bases fit TRBD2. V was clipped by 5 bases and J by 5 bases; unmatched bases: 8. The CDR3 is 16 residues long. Looked up from germline, CDR1 is MGHRA and CDR2 is YSYEKL.

The CDR3 spells CASSSGTSGSTDTQYF. CDR3 nucleotide sequence: TGTGCCAGCAGCTCGGGGACTAGCGGATCCACAGATACGCAGTATTTT. The gene calls are TRBV11-2 and TRBJ2-3, with TRBD2 matching 11 bases. V shed 4 bases, J shed 2 bases, and the junction held 5 bases outside the gene matches. Germline V gene data show CDR1 as SGHAT and CDR2 as FQNNGV. The CDR3 is 16 amino acids.

V usage is TRBV5-6 and J usage is TRBJ1-2; D may be TRBD1 (5 bases). The CDR3 spans 14 residues. Trimming removed 0 bases from V and 5 bases from J, with 11 bases in between. CDR1 and CDR2 from the germline V gene are SGHDT and YYEEEE. The CDR3 nucleotides read TGTGCCAGCAGCTTGGGTTCAGGGTTATATGGCTACACCTTC. Protein sequence: CASSLGSGLYGYTF.

The rearrangement links TRBV4-1 to TRBJ2-5; tentative D call: TRBD1 (6 bases). Germline V CDR1 and CDR2: MGHRA, YSYEKL. This CDR3 is 16 amino acids long. The V end lost 1 base, the J end lost 2 bases, and 14 bases lay between the germline ends. The CDR3 region has the DNA TGCGCCAGCAGCCAAGTAGCAGGGGATGTACAAGAGACCCAGTACTTC. The encoded protein is CASSQVAGDVQETQYF.

This clone appeared once. The rearrangement uses TRBV6-1 and TRBJ2-7; TRBD2 is a possible D gene (5 bases). In germline, CDR1 is MNHNS, CDR2 SASEGT. This CDR3 comprises 17 residues. Trimming left V 6 bases short and J 7 bases short, with 28 bases between. The CDR3 is CASRETRVVIGVREQYF. CDR3 bases: TGTGCCAGCAGGGAAACTCGCGTGGTAATCGGGGTTAGGGAGCAGTACTTC.

The count of this clone is one. The chain combines TRBV19 with TRBJ2-1, with 11 bases identical to TRBD2. In germline, CDR1 is LNHDA, CDR2 SQIVND (reference sequence). The CDR3 runs to 18 residues. Unmatched junction bases numbered 5, after V lost 0 bases and J lost 1 base. The CDR3 spells CASSIDLAGGPSYNEQFF. CDR3 sequence (DNA): TGTGCCAGTAGTATAGATCTAGCGGGAGGCCCTTCCTACAATGAGCAGTTCTTC.

V and J are TRBV6-5 and TRBJ2-5; 7 positions match TRBD1. The CDR3 sequence is 15 residues long. Germline CDR1 and CDR2: MNHEY and SVGAGI. V gave up 6 bases and J gave up 1 base; unmatched junction bases: 8. This CDR3 is CASSRRTGRQETQYF. CDR3 coding DNA: TGTGCCAGCAGCAGGCGGACAGGTCGCCAAGAGACCCAGTACTTC.

V usage is TRBV6-5 and J usage is TRBJ2-1, with 8 bases matching TRBD1. V was pared by 6 bases and J by 7 bases, with 8 bases of the junction left unmatched. CDR1 is MNHEY and CDR2 is SVGAGI in the germline V gene. CDR3 size: 14 residues. CDR3 amino acids: CASSARTGWNEQFF. CDR3 nucleotides: TGTGCCAGCAGCGCCCGGACAGGGTGGAATGAGCAGTTCTTC.

This rearrangement joins TRBV6-1 to TRBJ1-6; tentatively, D is TRBD1 (5 bases). This CDR3 has 13 amino acids. V lost 2 bases and J lost 10, with 9 bases in between. CDR1 and CDR2 (germline): MNHNS, SASEGT. The CDR3 here is CASSEQGSSPLHF. The CDR3 DNA sequence: TGTGCCAGCAGTGAACAGGGAAGCTCACCCCTCCACTTT.

The V call is TRBV4-1, the J call TRBJ2-7, with TRBD1 matching 7 bases. With 4 bases clipped from V and 3 bases from J, the junction kept 3 bases outside the gene matches. The V gene's germline CDR1 is MGHRA and CDR2 YSYEKL. This CDR3 is 13 amino acids long. Here the CDR3 DNA reads TGCGCCAGCAGCCGCTGGACAGGCTACGAGCAGTACTTC. Its protein is CASSRWTGYEQYF.

The rearrangement links TRBV6-5 to TRBJ2-2; TRBD1 is a possible D gene (6 bases). This CDR3 contains 15 residues. Germline V lookup: CDR1 MNHEY, CDR2 SVGAGI. V was pared by 6 bases and J by 6 bases, with 17 bases between. The DNA of the CDR3 is TGTGCCAGCAGCCCTCAGGGGCCACCCGCCGGGGAGCTGTTTTTT. Amino acids: CASSPQGPPAGELFF.